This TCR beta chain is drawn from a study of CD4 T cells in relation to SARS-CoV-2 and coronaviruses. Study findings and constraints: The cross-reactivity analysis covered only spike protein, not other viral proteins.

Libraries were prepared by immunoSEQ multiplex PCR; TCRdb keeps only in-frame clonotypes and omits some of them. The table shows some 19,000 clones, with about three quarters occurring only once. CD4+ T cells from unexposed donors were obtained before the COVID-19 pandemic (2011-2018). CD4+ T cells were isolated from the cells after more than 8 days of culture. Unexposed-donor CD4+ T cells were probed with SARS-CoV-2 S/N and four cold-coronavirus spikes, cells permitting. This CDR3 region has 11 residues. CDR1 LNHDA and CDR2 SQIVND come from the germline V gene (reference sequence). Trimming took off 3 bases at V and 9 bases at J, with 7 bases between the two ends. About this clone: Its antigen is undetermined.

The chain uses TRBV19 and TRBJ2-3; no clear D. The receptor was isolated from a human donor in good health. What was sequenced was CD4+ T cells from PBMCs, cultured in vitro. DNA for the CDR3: TGTGCCAGTAGTATTGAACGCACGCAGTATTTT. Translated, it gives CASSIERTQYF. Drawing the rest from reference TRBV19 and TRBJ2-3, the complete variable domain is DGGITQSPKYLFRKEGQNVTLSCEQNLNHDAMYWYRQDPGQGLRLIYYSQIVNDFQKGDIAEGYSVSREKKESFPLTVTSAQKNPTAFYLCASSIERTQYFGPGTRLTVL.